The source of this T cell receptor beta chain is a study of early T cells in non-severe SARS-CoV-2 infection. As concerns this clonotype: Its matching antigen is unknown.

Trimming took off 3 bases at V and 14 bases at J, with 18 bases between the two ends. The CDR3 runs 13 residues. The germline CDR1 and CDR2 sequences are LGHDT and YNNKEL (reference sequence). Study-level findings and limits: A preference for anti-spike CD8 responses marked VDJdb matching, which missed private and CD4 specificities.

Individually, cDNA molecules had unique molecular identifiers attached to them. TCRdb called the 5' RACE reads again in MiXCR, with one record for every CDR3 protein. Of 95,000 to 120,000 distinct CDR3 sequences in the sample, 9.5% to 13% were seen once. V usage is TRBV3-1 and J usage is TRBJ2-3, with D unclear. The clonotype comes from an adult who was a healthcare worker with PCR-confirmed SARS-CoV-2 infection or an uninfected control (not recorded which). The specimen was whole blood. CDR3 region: CASSHAAAPNPYF. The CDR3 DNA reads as TGTGCCAGCAGCCACGCGGCGGCACCCAATCCGTATTTT.